This T cell receptor beta chain was obtained from a study of control samples from healthy donors and cancer patients (TCRdb year 2020). Deletion took 1 base off V and 2 bases off J, with a span of 11 bases between the germline ends. The germline V gene gives CDR1 as KGHSH and CDR2 as LQKENI. The CDR3 holds 15 amino acids from the cysteine to the phenylalanine. Of all the DNA, just the CDR3 is kept, 45 bases in frame from base 1. Details on this clone: Its recognized antigen is unknown. No base quality information exists; no much larger clone differs at one position.

Libraries were constructed by the immunoSEQ multiplex PCR assay. What TCRdb holds here is the immuneACCESS table cut down to in-frame rearrangements. Part of the clones is not present; checked against another copy, under half of the missing clones reflect an unresolved V gene, and the others are unexplained. The sample table shows approximately 46,000 clones, and approximately 87% are seen once. Roughly 10% of the sample belongs to the ten largest clones. This chain joins TRBV18 to TRBJ2-5; a confident D gene designation cannot be given. The receptor comes from a woman in her sixties with lung cancer. Sequencing input: PBMCs. The bases are TGTGCCAGCTCACCACAGAGTCGATCACAAGAGACCCAGTACTTC. This translates into CASSPQSRSQETQYF.